These 17 T cell receptor beta chains were all obtained from the same sample, sequenced in a study of blood T cells in healthy people across ages. Then a second PCR, running roughly 7 to 11 cycles, was carried out with a sample-barcoded 5' primer and a J-beta primer mix. Each CDR3 protein gets one entry after TCRdb re-called the 5' RACE reads with MiXCR. The table lists approximately 800,000 distinct CDR3 sequences, approximately 53% of them singletons. Sequenced sample: blood. The receptor set was obtained from a man aged 35-49 years in good health.

The chain joins TRBV11-1 to TRBJ2-1, with D unclear. Looked up from germline, CDR1 is SGHAT and CDR2 is FQDESV (reference sequence). V was trimmed by 5 bases and J by 3 bases, leaving 17 bases between them. The CDR3 has 16 amino acids. The CDR3 spells CASSKNRPWNYNEQFF. The CDR3 coding sequence is TGTGCCAGCAGCAAGAATCGTCCTTGGAACTACAATGAGCAGTTCTTC. The full variable domain, its missing parts supplied by reference TRBV11-1 and TRBJ2-1, is EAEVAQSPRYKITEKSQAVAFWCDPISGHATLYWYRQILGQGPELLVQFQDESVVDDSQLPKDRFSAERLKGVDSTLKIQPAELGDSAMYLCASSKNRPWNYNEQFFGPGTRLTVL.

This chain uses TRBV20-1 with TRBJ2-1; D remains unclear. The length of the CDR3 is 12 residues. CDR1 DFQATT and CDR2 SNEGSKA come from the germline V gene (reference sequence). V was shortened by 1 base and J by 15 bases, with 16 bases between the two germline ends. The CDR3 region is CSARGPNLPAFF. CDR3 in DNA: TGCAGTGCTAGAGGACCGAATTTACCCGCGTTCTTC.

This chain links TRBV20-1 with TRBJ2-5, with 11 positions matching TRBD2. The J call is uncertain, as TRBJ2-1 better fits the DNA end. Germline CDR1 DFQATT, CDR2 SNEGSKA (reference sequence). The CDR3 runs to 16 residues. The CDR3 DNA is TGCAGTGCTAGAGACCCCCTAGCGGGGGGCAGAGAGACCCAGTTCTTC. It yields the protein CSARDPLAGGRETQFF.

The table lists this clonotype with many counts. J is TRBJ2-7 and V is TRBV3-1; 7 nucleotides align to TRBD1. Unmatched junction bases numbered 8, after V lost 6 bases and J lost 6 bases. The CDR3 loop spans 13 amino acids. CDR1 and CDR2 from the germline V gene are LGHDT and YNNKEL (reference sequence). The CDR3 loop reads CASSYGQAREQYF. The DNA of the CDR3 is TGTGCCAGCAGTTACGGACAGGCTCGCGAGCAGTACTTC.

The chain carries TRBV5-1 and TRBJ2-7, with D perhaps matching TRBD1 (8 bases). Germline assignment: CDR1 SGHRS and CDR2 YFSETQ. V lost 3 bases, J lost 3 bases, and 13 bases lay in between. CDR3 length: 14 residues. For the CDR3, the DNA is TGCGCCAGCAGCTGGACAGGGAGGGGCTACGAGCAGTACTTC. It is translated as CASSWTGRGYEQYF. The entire variable domain, with the rest obtained from reference TRBV5-1 and TRBJ2-7, is as follows: KAGVTQTPRYLIKTRGQQVTLSCSPISGHRSVSWYQQTPGQGLQFLFEYFSETQRNKGNFPGRFSGRQFSNSRSEMNVSTLELGDSALYLCASSWTGRGYEQYFGPGTRLTVT.

In DNA form, the CDR3 reads TGTGCCAGCGGAACCTCCGGACAAATCTACGAGCAGTACTTC. It encodes CASGTSGQIYEQYF. The chain is built from TRBV27 and TRBJ2-7; maybe TRBD1 (5 bases). The CDR3 totals 14 residues. Germline-derived CDR1 and CDR2 are MNHEY and SMNVEV (reference sequence). Trimming removed 8 bases from V and 3 bases from J, with 17 bases in between.

This clonotype appeared a few times. The CDR3: CASSFLPGKQETQYF. Written as DNA, the CDR3 is TGTGCCAGCAGCTTTCTACCAGGGAAACAAGAGACCCAGTACTTC. The J gene is TRBJ2-5, the V gene TRBV11-2; a possible D gene is TRBD1 (5 bases). This CDR3 comprises 15 residues. With 3 bases removed from V and 2 bases from J, the gap between germline ends came to 13 bases. Germline lookup yields CDR1 SGHAT and CDR2 FQNNGV.

The table lists this clonotype with many counts. The V gene is TRBV6-1, the J gene TRBJ2-5, with 9 bases that match TRBD1. The CDR3 loop spans 14 amino acids. CDR1 is MNHNS, CDR2 SASEGT, per germline. J was trimmed by 4 bases and V by 8 bases; bases with no gene match: 8. CDR3 bases: TGTGCCAGCGGACGGGACAGGGACCCAGAGACCCAGTACTTC. This encodes CASGRDRDPETQYF.

This clonotype was observed once. This chain joins TRBV27 and TRBJ2-1, with 16 bases that match TRBD2. Trimming removed 6 bases from V and 10 bases from J; junction bases left unmatched: 3. Germline assignment: CDR1 MNHEY and CDR2 SMNVEV (reference sequence). The CDR3 contains 14 residues. CDR3 region: CASRAGLAGGEQFF. The CDR3 region has the DNA TGTGCCAGCAGGGCGGGACTAGCGGGAGGGGAGCAGTTCTTC.

CDR3 loop: CASGTKVVGYQETQYF. The CDR3 region has the DNA TGTGCCAGTGGGACAAAAGTAGTGGGGTACCAAGAGACCCAGTACTTC. V gene TRBV28 combines with J gene TRBJ2-5; D might be TRBD1 (6 bases). Looked up from germline, CDR1 is MDHEN and CDR2 is SYDVKM. The CDR3 has 16 amino acids. V was trimmed by 9 bases and J by 0 bases, leaving 20 bases between them.

The chain carries TRBV10-3 and TRBJ2-5; D possibly corresponds to TRBD1 (5 bases). Trimming removed 6 bases at V and 0 bases at J, with 14 bases between. CDR3 length: 15 amino acids. CDR1 is ENHRY and CDR2 is SYGVKD in the germline V gene. The CDR3: CAIRSRAIDQETQYF. CDR3 DNA: TGTGCCATCAGGAGCAGGGCAATCGACCAAGAGACCCAGTACTTC.

A few counts support this clonotype. The J gene is TRBJ2-5, the V gene TRBV12-3 or TRBV12-4; D is unresolved. V was cut by 1 base and J by 0 bases, with 9 bases left in between. The CDR3 consists of 15 residues. Here the CDR3 DNA reads TGTGCCAGCAGTTTAGGTGGGCAGGACCAAGAGACCCAGTACTTC. Translated, it gives CASSLGGQDQETQYF.

This rearrangement joins TRBV29-1 to TRBJ2-4, with a tentative D call TRBD1 (6 bases). The CDR3 has 11 residues. Germline V gene lookup returns CDR1 SQVTM and CDR2 ANQGSEA. The V end was cut by 6 bases, the J end by 15 bases, with 18 bases between. CDR3 in DNA: TGCAGCGTAGAACTCCGGGACATGAGGTACTTC. Translated: CSVELRDMRYF.

V usage is TRBV7-2 and J usage is TRBJ1-2, with D tentatively TRBD1 (6 bases). Trimming removed 5 bases at V and 4 bases at J, with 20 bases between. From germline, CDR1 is SGHTA and CDR2 FQGNSA. The CDR3 is 16 residues long. CDR3 residues: CASSPTLQGGGYGYTF. The CDR3 coding sequence is TGTGCCAGCAGCCCGACCCTCCAGGGAGGGGGCTATGGCTACACCTTC.

This clonotype was observed a few times. This chain links TRBV15 with TRBJ2-5; D tentatively fits TRBD1 or TRBD2 (5 bases each). Gene TRBJ2-7 matches the end of the DNA better, so the J call may be wrong. The CDR3 sequence is 17 residues long. Germline loops: CDR1 LNHNV, CDR2 YYDKDF (reference sequence). The CDR3 DNA reads TGTGCCACCAGCACAGAAGGGACCGCCGCCTTTATGAACGAGCAGTACTTC. It translates to CATSTEGTAAFMNEQYF.

The chain uses TRBV6-1 and TRBJ2-1; D is ambiguous. The V end lost 6 bases, the J end lost 3 bases, and 15 bases lay between the germline ends. This CDR3 comprises 15 residues. Germline lookup yields CDR1 MNHNS and CDR2 SASEGT. CDR3 region: CASSGNTFLYNEQFF. The CDR3 DNA follows: TGTGCCAGCAGCGGTAATACTTTCCTCTACAATGAGCAGTTCTTC.

This chain connects TRBV18 to TRBJ2-5, with D possibly being TRBD2 (5 bases). Trimming stripped 2 bases from V and 11 bases from J, with 15 bases between. This CDR3 is 13 amino acids long. Germline-derived CDR1 and CDR2 are KGHSH and LQKENI. CDR3 protein: CASSPASDYSQYF. The CDR3 nucleotides are TGTGCCAGCTCACCAGCTTCTGACTATTCTCAGTACTTC.